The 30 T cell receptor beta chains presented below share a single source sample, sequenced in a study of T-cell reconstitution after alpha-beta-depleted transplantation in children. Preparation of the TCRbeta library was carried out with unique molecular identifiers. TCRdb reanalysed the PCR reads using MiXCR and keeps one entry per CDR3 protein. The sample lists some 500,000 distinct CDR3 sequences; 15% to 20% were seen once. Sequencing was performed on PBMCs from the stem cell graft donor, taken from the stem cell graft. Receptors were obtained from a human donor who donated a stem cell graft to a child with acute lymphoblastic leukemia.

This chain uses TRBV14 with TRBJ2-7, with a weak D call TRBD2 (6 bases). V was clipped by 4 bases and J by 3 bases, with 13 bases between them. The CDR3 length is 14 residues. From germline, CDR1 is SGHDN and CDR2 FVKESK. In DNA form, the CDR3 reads TGTGCCAGCAGCCCGGCGGGGATCCTCTACGAGCAGTACTTC. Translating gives CASSPAGILYEQYF. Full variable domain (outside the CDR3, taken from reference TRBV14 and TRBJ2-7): EAGVTQFPSHSVIEKGQTVTLRCDPISGHDNLYWYRRVMGKEIKFLLHFVKESKQDESGMPNNRFLAERTGGTYSTLKVQPAELEDSGVYFCASSPAGILYEQYFGPGTRLTVT.

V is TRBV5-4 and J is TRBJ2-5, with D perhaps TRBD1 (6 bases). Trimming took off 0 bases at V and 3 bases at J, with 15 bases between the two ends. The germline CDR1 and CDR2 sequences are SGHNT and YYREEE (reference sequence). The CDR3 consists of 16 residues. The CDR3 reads CASSLAGLGGKETQYF. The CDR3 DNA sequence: TGTGCCAGCAGCTTGGCCGGTTTAGGGGGAAAAGAGACCCAGTACTTC.

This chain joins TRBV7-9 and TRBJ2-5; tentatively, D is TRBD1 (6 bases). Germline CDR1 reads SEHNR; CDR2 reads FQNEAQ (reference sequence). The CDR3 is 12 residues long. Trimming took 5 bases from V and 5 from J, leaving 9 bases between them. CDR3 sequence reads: CASSQGQETQYF. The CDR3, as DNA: TGTGCCAGCAGCCAGGGGCAGGAGACCCAGTACTTC.

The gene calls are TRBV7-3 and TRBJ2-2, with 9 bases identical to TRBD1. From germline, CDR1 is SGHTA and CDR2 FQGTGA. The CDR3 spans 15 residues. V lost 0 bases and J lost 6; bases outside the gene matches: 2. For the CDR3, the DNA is TGTGCCAGCAGCTTAACGGGACAGGGTGCCGGGGAGCTGTTTTTT. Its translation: CASSLTGQGAGELFF.

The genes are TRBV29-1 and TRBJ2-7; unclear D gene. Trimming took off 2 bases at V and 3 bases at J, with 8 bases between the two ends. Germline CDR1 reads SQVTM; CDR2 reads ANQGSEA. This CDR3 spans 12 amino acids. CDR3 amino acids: CSVELRDYEQYF. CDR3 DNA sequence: TGCAGCGTTGAACTCCGCGACTACGAGCAGTACTTC.

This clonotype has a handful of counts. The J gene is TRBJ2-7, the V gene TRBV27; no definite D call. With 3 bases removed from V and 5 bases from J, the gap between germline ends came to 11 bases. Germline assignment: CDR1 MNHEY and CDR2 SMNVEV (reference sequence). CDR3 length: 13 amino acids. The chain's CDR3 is CASSFVVGDEQYF. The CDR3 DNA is TGTGCCAGCAGTTTTGTGGTTGGCGACGAGCAGTACTTC.

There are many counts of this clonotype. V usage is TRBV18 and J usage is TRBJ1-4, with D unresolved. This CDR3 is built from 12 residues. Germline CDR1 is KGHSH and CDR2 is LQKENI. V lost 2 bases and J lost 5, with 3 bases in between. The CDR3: CASSPGNEKLFF. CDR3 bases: TGTGCCAGCTCACCAGGGAATGAAAAACTGTTTTTT. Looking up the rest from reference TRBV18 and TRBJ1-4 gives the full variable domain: NAGVMQNPRHLVRRRGQEARLRCSPMKGHSHVYWYRQLPEEGLKFMVYLQKENIIDESGMPKERFSAEFPKEGPSILRIQQVVRGDSAAYFCASSPGNEKLFFGSGTQLSVL.

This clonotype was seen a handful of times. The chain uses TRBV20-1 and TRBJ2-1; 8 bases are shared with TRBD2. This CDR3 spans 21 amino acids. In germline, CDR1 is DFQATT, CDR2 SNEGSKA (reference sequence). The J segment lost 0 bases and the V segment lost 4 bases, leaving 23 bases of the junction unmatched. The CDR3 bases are TGCAGTGCTACCCGATTGGGACTAGAACAAACACTCGGGGGCTCCTACAATGAGCAGTTCTTC. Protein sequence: CSATRLGLEQTLGGSYNEQFF.

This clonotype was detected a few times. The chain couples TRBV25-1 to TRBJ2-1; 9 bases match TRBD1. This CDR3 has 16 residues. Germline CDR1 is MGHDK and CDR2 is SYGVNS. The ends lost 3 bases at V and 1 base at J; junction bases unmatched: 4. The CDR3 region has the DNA TGTGCCAGCAGTGAGCCGGGACAGGGATCCTACAATGAGCAGTTCTTC. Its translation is CASSEPGQGSYNEQFF. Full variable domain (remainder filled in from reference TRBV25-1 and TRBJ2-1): EADIYQTPRYLVIGTGKKITLECSQTMGHDKMYWYQQDPGMELHLIHYSYGVNSTEKGDLSSESTVSRIRTEHFPLTLESARPSHTSQYLCASSEPGQGSYNEQFFGPGTRLTVL.

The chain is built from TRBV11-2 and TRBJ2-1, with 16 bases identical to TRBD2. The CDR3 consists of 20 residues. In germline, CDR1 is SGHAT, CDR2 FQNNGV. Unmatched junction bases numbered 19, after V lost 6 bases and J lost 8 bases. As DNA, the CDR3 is TGTGCCAGCAGTCCTACCTCCGGGACTAGCGGGAGGGGGGGGATCGATGAGCAGTTCTTC. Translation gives CASSPTSGTSGRGGIDEQFF.

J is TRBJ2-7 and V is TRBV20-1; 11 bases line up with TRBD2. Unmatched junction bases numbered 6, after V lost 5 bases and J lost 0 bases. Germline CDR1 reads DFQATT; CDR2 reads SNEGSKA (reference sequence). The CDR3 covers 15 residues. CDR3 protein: CSAESSGRASYEQYF. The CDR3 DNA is TGCAGTGCTGAGAGTAGCGGGAGGGCCTCCTACGAGCAGTACTTC.

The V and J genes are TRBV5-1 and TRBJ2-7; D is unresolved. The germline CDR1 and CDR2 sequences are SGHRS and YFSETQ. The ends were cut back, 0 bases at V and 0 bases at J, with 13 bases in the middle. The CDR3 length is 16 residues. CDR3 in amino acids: CASSLAPAAYSYEQYF. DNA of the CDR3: TGCGCCAGCAGCTTGGCCCCGGCGGCGTACTCCTACGAGCAGTACTTC.

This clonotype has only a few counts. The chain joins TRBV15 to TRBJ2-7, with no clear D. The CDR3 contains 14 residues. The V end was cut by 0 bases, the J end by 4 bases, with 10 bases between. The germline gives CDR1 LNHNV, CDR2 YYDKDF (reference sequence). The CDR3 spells CATSRDRYRYEQYF. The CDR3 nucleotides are TGTGCCACCAGCAGAGATAGGTACCGTTACGAGCAGTACTTC.

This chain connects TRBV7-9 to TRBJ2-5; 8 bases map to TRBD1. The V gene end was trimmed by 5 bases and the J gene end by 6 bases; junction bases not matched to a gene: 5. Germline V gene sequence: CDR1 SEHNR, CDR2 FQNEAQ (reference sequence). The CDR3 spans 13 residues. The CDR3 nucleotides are TGTGCCAGCAGCGGCAGGGGGCGACAGACCCAGTACTTC. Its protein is CASSGRGRQTQYF.

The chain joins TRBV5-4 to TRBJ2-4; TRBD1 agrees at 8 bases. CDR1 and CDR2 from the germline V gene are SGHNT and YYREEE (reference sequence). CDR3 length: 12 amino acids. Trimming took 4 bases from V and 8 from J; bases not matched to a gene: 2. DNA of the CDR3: TGTGCCAGCAGCATGGACAGGGACATTCAGTACTTC. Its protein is CASSMDRDIQYF.

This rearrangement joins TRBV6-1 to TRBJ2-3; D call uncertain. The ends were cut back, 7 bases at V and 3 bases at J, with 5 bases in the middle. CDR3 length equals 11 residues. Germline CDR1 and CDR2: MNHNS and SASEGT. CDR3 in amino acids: CASMRTDTQYF. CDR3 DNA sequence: TGTGCCAGCATGAGGACAGATACGCAGTATTTT.

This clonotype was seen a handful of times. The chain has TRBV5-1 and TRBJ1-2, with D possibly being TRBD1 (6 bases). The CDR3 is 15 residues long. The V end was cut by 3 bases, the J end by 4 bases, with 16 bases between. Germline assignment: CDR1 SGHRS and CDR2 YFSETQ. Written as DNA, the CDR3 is TGCGCCAGCAGCTGGGATCCGGGGGGCGGCTATGGCTACACCTTC. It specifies CASSWDPGGGYGYTF.

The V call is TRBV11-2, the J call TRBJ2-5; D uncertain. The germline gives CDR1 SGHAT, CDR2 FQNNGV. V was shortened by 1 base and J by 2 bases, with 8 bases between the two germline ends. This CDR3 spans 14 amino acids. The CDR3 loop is CASSLGPWQETQYF. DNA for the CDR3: TGTGCCAGCAGCTTAGGGCCCTGGCAAGAGACCCAGTACTTC.

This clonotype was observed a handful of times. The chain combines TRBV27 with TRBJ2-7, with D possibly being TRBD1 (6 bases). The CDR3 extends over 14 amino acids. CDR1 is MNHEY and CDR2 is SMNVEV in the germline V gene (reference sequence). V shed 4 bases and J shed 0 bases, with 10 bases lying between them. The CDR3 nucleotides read TGTGCCAGCAGTTCACCAGGGGTCTCCTACGAGCAGTACTTC. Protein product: CASSSPGVSYEQYF.

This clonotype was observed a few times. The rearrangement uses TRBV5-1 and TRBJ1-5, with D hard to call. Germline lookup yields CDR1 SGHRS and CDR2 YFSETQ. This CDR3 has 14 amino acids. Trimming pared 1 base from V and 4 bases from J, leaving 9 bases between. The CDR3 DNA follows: TGCGCCAGCAGCTTGCCGGGCCAAAATCAGCCCCAGCATTTT. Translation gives CASSLPGQNQPQHF.

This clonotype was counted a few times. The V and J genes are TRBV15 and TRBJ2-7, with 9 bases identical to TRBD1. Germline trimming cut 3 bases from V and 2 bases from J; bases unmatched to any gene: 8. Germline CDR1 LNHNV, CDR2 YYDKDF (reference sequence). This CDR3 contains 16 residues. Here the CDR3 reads CATSRDTGQGTYEQYF. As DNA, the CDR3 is TGTGCCACCAGCAGGGACACGGGACAGGGAACCTACGAGCAGTACTTC.

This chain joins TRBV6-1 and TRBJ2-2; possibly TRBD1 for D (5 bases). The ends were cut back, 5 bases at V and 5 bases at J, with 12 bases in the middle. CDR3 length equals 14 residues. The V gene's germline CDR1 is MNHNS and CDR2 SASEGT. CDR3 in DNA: TGTGCCAGCAGTAGGGGATTCGGAACCGGGGAGCTGTTTTTT. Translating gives CASSRGFGTGELFF.

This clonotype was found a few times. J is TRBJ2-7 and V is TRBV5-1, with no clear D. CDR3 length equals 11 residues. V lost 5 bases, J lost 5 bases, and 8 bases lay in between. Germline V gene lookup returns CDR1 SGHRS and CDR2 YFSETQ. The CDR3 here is CASRSVDEQYF. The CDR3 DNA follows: TGCGCCAGCAGATCGGTGGACGAGCAGTACTTC. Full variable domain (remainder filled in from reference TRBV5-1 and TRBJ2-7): KAGVTQTPRYLIKTRGQQVTLSCSPISGHRSVSWYQQTPGQGLQFLFEYFSETQRNKGNFPGRFSGRQFSNSRSEMNVSTLELGDSALYLCASRSVDEQYFGPGTRLTVT.

In DNA, the CDR3 is TGTGCCAGCAGCTTAGGATGGGGGTCTTCGGCAGATACGCAGTATTTT. Protein product: CASSLGWGSSADTQYF. The chain links TRBV5-4 to TRBJ2-3; TRBD1 or TRBD2 may be the D gene (5 bases each). This CDR3 spans 16 amino acids. CDR1 is SGHNT, CDR2 YYREEE, per germline (reference sequence). The ends were cut back, 2 bases at V and 4 bases at J, with 17 bases in the middle.

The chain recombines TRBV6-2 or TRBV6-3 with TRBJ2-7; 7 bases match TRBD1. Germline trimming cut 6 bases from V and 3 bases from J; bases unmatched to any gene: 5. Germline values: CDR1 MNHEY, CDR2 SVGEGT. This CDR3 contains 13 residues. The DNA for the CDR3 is TGTGCCAGCAGCCGGGACAGCCACTACGAGCAGTACTTC. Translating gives CASSRDSHYEQYF.

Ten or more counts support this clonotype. The CDR3 loop reads CASTPFGGGGGYTQYF. CDR3 in DNA: TGTGCCAGCACCCCGTTTGGGGGAGGAGGGGGATATACGCAGTATTTT. The chain joins TRBV12-3 or TRBV12-4 to TRBJ2-3, with D tentatively TRBD1 or TRBD2 (6 bases each). Deletions cut 7 bases from V and 7 bases from J, with 24 bases between. The CDR3 has 16 amino acids.

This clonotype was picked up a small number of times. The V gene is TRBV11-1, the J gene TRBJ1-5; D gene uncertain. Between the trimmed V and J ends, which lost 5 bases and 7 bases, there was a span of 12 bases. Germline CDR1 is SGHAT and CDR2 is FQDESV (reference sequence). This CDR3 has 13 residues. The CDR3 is CASSHGRLQPQHF. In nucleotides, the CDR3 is TGTGCCAGCAGCCACGGTAGGCTACAGCCCCAGCATTTT.

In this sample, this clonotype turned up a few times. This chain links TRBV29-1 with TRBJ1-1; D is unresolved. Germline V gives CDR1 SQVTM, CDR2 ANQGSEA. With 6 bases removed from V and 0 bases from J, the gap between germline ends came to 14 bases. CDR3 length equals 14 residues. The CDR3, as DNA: TGCAGCGTAGCATCCCGTTCCATGAACACTGAAGCTTTCTTT. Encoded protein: CSVASRSMNTEAFF.

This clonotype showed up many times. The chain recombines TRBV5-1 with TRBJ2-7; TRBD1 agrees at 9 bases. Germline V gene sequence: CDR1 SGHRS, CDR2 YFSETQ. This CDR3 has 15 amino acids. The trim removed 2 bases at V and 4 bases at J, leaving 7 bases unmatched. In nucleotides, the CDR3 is TGCGCCAGCAGCTTTCCTGGACAGGGGAGTTACGAGCAGTACTTC. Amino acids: CASSFPGQGSYEQYF.

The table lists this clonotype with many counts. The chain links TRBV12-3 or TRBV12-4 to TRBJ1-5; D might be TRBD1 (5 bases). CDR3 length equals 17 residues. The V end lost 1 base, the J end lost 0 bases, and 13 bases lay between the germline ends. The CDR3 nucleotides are TGTGCCAGCAGTTTAGGGCAGGGAGTTTATAGCAATCAGCCCCAGCATTTT. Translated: CASSLGQGVYSNQPQHF.